This TCR beta chain was recovered during a study of early T cells in non-severe SARS-CoV-2 infection. Deletions cut 7 bases from V and 3 bases from J, with 13 bases between. From germline, CDR1 is MNHEY and CDR2 SVGEGT. CDR3 length: 14 residues. This clonotype was found a few times. TCRdb reanalysed the 5' RACE reads using MiXCR and keeps one entry per CDR3 protein. The repertoire has 60,000 to 75,000 distinct CDR3 sequences, roughly 12% of them found once; the top ten carry over 1.1%. The sample was whole blood, taken at baseline. This TCR was sampled from an adult who was a healthcare worker with PCR-confirmed SARS-CoV-2 infection or an uninfected control (not recorded which). This rearrangement joins TRBV6-2 or TRBV6-3 to TRBJ1-5, with a weak D call TRBD1 (6 bases). Written as DNA, the CDR3 is TGTGCCAGCATCGATGGACAGTTCAATCAGCCCCAGCATTTT. Protein: CASIDGQFNQPQHF.